The 13 T cell receptor beta chains presented below share a single source sample, sequenced in a study of blood T cell repertoires in COVID-19. Data came from immunoSEQ multiplex PCR; TCRdb stores just in-frame clones and leaves some out. This sample has roughly 180,000 clones, with around 82% found just once. The sample comprised PBMCs or T cells enriched from blood (not recorded which). The origin of the receptors is a woman between 45 and 65 years old in a cohort exposed to, infected with or recovered from COVID-19 (not recorded which).

The chain links TRBV11-2 to TRBJ1-4; perhaps TRBD1 as D (6 bases). The germline gives CDR1 SGHAT, CDR2 FQNNGV. The ends were cut back, 6 bases at V and 3 bases at J, with 11 bases in the middle. CDR3 length: 14 residues. Written as DNA, the CDR3 is TGTGCCAGCAGTACCGGACAGTCTAATGAAAAACTGTTTTTT. This codes for CASSTGQSNEKLFF.

The chain carries TRBV7-2 and TRBJ1-1; D is undetermined. The CDR3 extends over 13 amino acids. Germline assignment: CDR1 SGHTA and CDR2 FQGNSA. Deletions cut 4 bases from V and 0 bases from J, with 6 bases between. The CDR3 coding sequence is TGTGCCAGCAGCTCCCAGTTGAACACTGAAGCTTTCTTT. It codes for CASSSQLNTEAFF.

This chain joins TRBV6-5 and TRBJ2-7, with D perhaps matching TRBD2 (6 bases). This CDR3 contains 14 residues. Germline values: CDR1 MNHEY, CDR2 SVGAGI. The V end was cut by 6 bases, the J end by 0 bases, with 12 bases between. Written as DNA, the CDR3 is TGTGCCAGCAGCCTTGGGACTTACTCCTACGAGCAGTACTTC. Protein: CASSLGTYSYEQYF.

A remark on this clone: The junction shows a germline mismatch at one end, possibly a read error. V usage is TRBV7-7 and J usage is TRBJ2-3, with 9 bases lining up with TRBD1. From germline, CDR1 is SSHAT and CDR2 FNYEAQ (reference sequence). This CDR3 comprises 15 residues. For the CDR3, the DNA is TGTGCTAGCAGCCGGGGGACAGGGTTGACAGATACGCAGTATTTT. It codes for CASSRGTGLTDTQYF. Full variable domain (outside the CDR3, taken from reference TRBV7-7 and TRBJ2-3): GAGVSQSPRYKVTKRGQDVTLRCDPISSHATLYWYQQALGQGPEFLTYFNYEAQPDKSGLPSDRFSAERPEGSISTLTIQRTEQRDSAMYRCASSRGTGLTDTQYFGPGTRLTVL.

This clone has just one count. This chain connects TRBV6-4 to TRBJ2-1; 11 positions match TRBD2. CDR1 MRHNA and CDR2 SNTAGT come from the germline V gene. The CDR3 sequence is 15 residues long. After removal of 4 bases from V and 8 bases from J, the junction contained 7 bases not matched to a gene. The CDR3 region is CASSGTSGSTDEQFF. The CDR3 nucleotides are TGTGCCAGCAGTGGTACTAGCGGGAGTACCGATGAGCAGTTCTTC.

The chain is built from TRBV19 and TRBJ1-1; no definite D call. CDR3 size: 12 residues. The germline V gene encodes CDR1 LNHDA and CDR2 SQIVND (reference sequence). The V end lost 5 bases, the J end lost 11 bases, and 15 bases lay between the germline ends. The CDR3 sequence is CASSALSEVAFF. The CDR3 bases are TGTGCCAGTAGTGCCCTTTCGGAGGTGGCTTTCTTT.

V usage is TRBV6-5 and J usage is TRBJ2-1; 10 bases agree with TRBD2. The CDR3 is made up of 14 amino acids. V shed 5 bases, J shed 4 bases, and the junction held 2 bases outside the gene matches. Germline V lookup: CDR1 MNHEY, CDR2 SVGAGI. The CDR3 coding sequence is TGTGCCAGCAGTCGGACTAGCGGTTACAATGAGCAGTTCTTC. Translated, it gives CASSRTSGYNEQFF.

The chain combines TRBV2 with TRBJ2-7, with a tentative D call TRBD2 (5 bases). Germline V gene lookup returns CDR1 SNHLY and CDR2 FYNNEI. Trimming removed 7 bases at V and 1 base at J, with 14 bases between. The CDR3 has 14 residues. As DNA, the CDR3 is TGTGCCAGCAACAAAGCGGAGCAGTCCTACGAGCAGTACTTC. It translates to CASNKAEQSYEQYF.

V and J are TRBV25-1 and TRBJ1-2; possibly TRBD1 for D (5 bases). Per germline, CDR1 MGHDK and CDR2 SYGVNS. This CDR3 contains 14 residues. V was cut by 7 bases and J by 4 bases, with 16 bases left in between. DNA of the CDR3: TGTGCCAGCACCGGGCCAGGGCTCACCTATGGCTACACCTTC. It yields the protein CASTGPGLTYGYTF.

This sequence joins TRBV7-3 and TRBJ2-1; 10 bases are shared with TRBD2. CDR3 length: 18 amino acids. Germline lookup yields CDR1 SGHTA and CDR2 FQGTGA. With V trimmed by 5 bases and J by 5 bases, 15 bases remained unmatched. The CDR3 is CASSPNGGSGGPNNEQFF. Here the CDR3 DNA reads TGTGCCAGCAGCCCAAACGGTGGTAGCGGGGGGCCAAACAATGAGCAGTTCTTC.

The V gene is TRBV6-2 or TRBV6-3, the J gene TRBJ1-5; D unclear. The CDR3 covers 15 residues. Germline V lookup: CDR1 MNHEY, CDR2 SVGEGT. V shed 2 bases and J shed 3 bases, with 11 bases lying between them. The CDR3 bases are TGTGCCAGCAGTTACCGGGCGGGAACCAATCAGCCCCAGCATTTT. As protein: CASSYRAGTNQPQHF.

This chain links TRBV5-1 with TRBJ1-2; TRBD1 matches 7 bases. The CDR3 is 16 amino acids. V was clipped by 3 bases and J by 6 bases; unmatched bases: 14. Germline loops: CDR1 SGHRS, CDR2 YFSETQ. The CDR3: CASSSKAQGESDGYTF. The DNA for the CDR3 is TGCGCCAGCAGCTCGAAAGCCCAGGGGGAATCGGATGGCTACACCTTC.

A few counts support this clone. The chain is built from TRBV14 and TRBJ2-1, with 8 bases fitting TRBD2. The CDR3 is made up of 16 amino acids. V gave up 0 bases and J gave up 11 bases; unmatched junction bases: 12. Germline values: CDR1 SGHDN, CDR2 FVKESK. CDR3 DNA: TGTGCCAGCAGCCAAGAGGTAGCGGGAAGGCGGGAAAAGCAGTTCTTC. This sequence encodes CASSQEVAGRREKQFF.